This T cell receptor (beta chain) was recorded in a study of cytomegalovirus exposure and HLA in healthy donors. Study information: Unique TCRs numbering some 93 million, obtained from HLA-typed donors, made up an early data release.

With regard to this clone: Its antigen remains unknown.

The CDR3 is 15 amino acids. Trimming at V came to 3 bases and at J to 6 bases, leaving 9 bases not matched to a gene. Germline CDR1 SGDLS, CDR2 YYNGEE. Use of 60 Vbeta and 13 Jbeta primers characterized the PCR. Data came from immunoSEQ multiplex PCR; TCRdb stores just in-frame clones and leaves some out. The sample has over 150,000 clones, 80% seen once. Study conclusions and caveats: For TCR beta chains, V- and J-gene trimming was later linked to a missense DCLRE1C variant. High sensitivity and specificity were reportedly achieved when the classifier diagnosed cytomegalovirus status. Sequencing likely caused a cluster of highly shared sequence variants.

The sequenced material came from PBMCs. The source of this sequence is a man in his thirties or forties in good health and CMV-seronegative. The chain uses TRBV9 and TRBJ1-5; 7 nucleotides line up with TRBD1. CDR3 sequence reads: CASSAGGKASQPQHF. The CDR3 region has the DNA TGTGCCAGCAGCGCAGGGGGGAAGGCAAGTCAGCCCCAGCATTTT.